This T cell receptor beta chain emerged from a study of regulatory T cells in long-lasting Graves disease. This clonotype was observed at least ten times. Its antigen is undetermined. Arm-PCR of CDR3 regions and iRepertoire HTBI primers were the basis on which TCR beta libraries were built. TCRdb analysed the multiplex PCR reads with MiXCR anew, one entry per CDR3 protein. The data hold 300,000 to 400,000 distinct CDR3 sequences, with 15% to 20% observed a single time. Described time point: newly diagnosed GD, antithyroid drugs for less than 3 months. The TCR library was made from RNA that had been extracted from PBMCs in TRIzol. It was an endocrinology department in Xi'an, China, that provided the patients. Study-level points and caveats: The persistent group shared 2,500 or so public clonotypes, more than the approximately 970 shared by new patients. Sample size, which was small, may have reduced accuracy.

This specimen consisted of peripheral blood mononuclear cells (PBMCs), obtained at new diagnosis, from a patient treated with antithyroid drugs. This receptor was taken from a female donor with Graves disease.

The CDR3 DNA is TGCAGCGTTGAAGGGGCGACAGGGAACTACACAGATACGCAGTATTTT. Amino acid sequence: CSVEGATGNYTDTQYF. The V and J genes are TRBV29-1 and TRBJ2-3; 7 nucleotides line up with TRBD1. The CDR3 runs 16 residues. Germline CDR1 is SQVTM and CDR2 is ANQGSEA. Losses at the gene ends were 1 base for V and 2 bases for J; bases not matched to a gene: 9.